The subject of this entry is one T cell receptor beta chain. The entry originates in a study of T cell responses to AZD1222 COVID-19 vaccine. Assay used: immunoSEQ multiplex PCR; TCRdb lists only in-frame clones, some missing. Seen here are tens of thousands of clones, around nine tenths observed once, and the top ten hold 6.3%. Germline CDR1 is MNHEY and CDR2 is SVGAGI. Trimming took 7 bases from V and 3 from J; bases not matched to a gene: 10. This CDR3 contains 15 residues. The V call is TRBV6-5, the J call TRBJ1-1; the match to TRBD1 covers 8 bases. The TCR was taken from an adult who received the MenACWY meningococcal vaccine as a control. The source material was peripheral blood, sampled 28 days after the second dose of the MenACWY control vaccine. CDR3 protein: CASIPGDRQYTEAFF. CDR3 nucleotide sequence: TGTGCCAGCATACCGGGGGACAGGCAATACACTGAAGCTTTCTTT.